This TCR beta chain was found in a study of blood T cell repertoires in COVID-19. Original methodology: From reference gene primer amplification, estimates of nucleated cell counts were derived. Profiled with immunoSEQ multiplex PCR; TCRdb holds only in-frame clones, not every one. That table is the source of V, J and clone size, and D and trimming were worked out from the DNA. The sample lists around 470,000 clones; 85% to 90% were seen once. This clone was detected only once. Trimming stripped 0 bases from V and 6 bases from J, with 12 bases between. Germline V gene data show CDR1 as SGHDT and CDR2 as YYEEEE. The CDR3 loop spans 14 amino acids. Seattle's cohort entered during active infection and was followed longitudinally.

This TCR derives from a man younger than 30 with COVID-19, enrolled during active disease. The sample taken for sequencing was peripheral blood. V gene TRBV5-6 combines with J gene TRBJ1-2, with D perhaps matching TRBD1 (5 bases). CDR3 amino acids: CASSLASGDNGYTF. CDR3 sequence (DNA): TGTGCCAGCAGCTTGGCATCGGGGGATAATGGCTACACCTTC. Drawing the rest from reference TRBV5-6 and TRBJ1-2, the complete variable domain is DAGVTQSPTHLIKTRGQQVTLRCSPKSGHDTVSWYQQALGQGPQFIFQYYEEEERQRGNFPDRFSGHQFPNYSSELNVNALLLGDSALYLCASSLASGDNGYTFGSGTRLTVV.